Following are 17 T cell receptor beta chains from one sample sequenced in a study of blood T cell repertoires in COVID-19. The repertoire was sequenced with immunoSEQ multiplex PCR; TCRdb's copy has only in-frame clones and lacks some. The table includes under 300,000 clones, about 84% detected once. Sequencing was carried out using peripheral blood. These receptors were obtained from a man older than 75 with acute or convalescent COVID-19.

This sequence joins TRBV7-2 and TRBJ2-6; no reliable D call. CDR3 size: 15 residues. Germline lookup yields CDR1 SGHTA and CDR2 FQGNSA. V was trimmed by 3 bases and J by 4 bases, leaving 10 bases between them. The CDR3 region is CASSFLGAGANVLTF. CDR3 in DNA: TGTGCCAGCAGCTTTCTAGGCGCCGGGGCCAACGTCCTGACTTTC.

The chain has TRBV28 and TRBJ1-6; the D is unclear. This CDR3 region has 16 residues. Trimming took 7 bases from V and 6 from J, leaving 19 bases between them. Germline CDR1 is MDHEN and CDR2 is SYDVKM. CDR3 amino acids: CASIPGGGRVNSPLHF. In DNA, the CDR3 is TGTGCCAGCATCCCCGGAGGCGGTCGGGTTAATTCACCCCTCCACTTT.

CDR3 protein: CASSRRTGNRAQPQHF. For the CDR3, the DNA is TGTGCCAGCAGTCGGAGGACAGGGAATAGGGCACAGCCCCAGCATTTT. The V gene is TRBV27, the J gene TRBJ1-5, with 8 bases matching TRBD1. V lost 5 bases and J lost 7; bases outside the gene matches: 13. Germline V gene lookup returns CDR1 MNHEY and CDR2 SMNVEV (reference sequence). The CDR3 runs to 16 residues.

The chain has TRBV9 and TRBJ2-7; D remains ambiguous. CDR3 size: 14 residues. Germline CDR1 reads SGDLS; CDR2 reads YYNGEE. V was shortened by 0 bases and J by 3 bases, with 10 bases between the two germline ends. The CDR3 DNA follows: TGTGCCAGCAGCGTAGCTGGCGACTTCTACGAGCAGTACTTC. Translated, it gives CASSVAGDFYEQYF.

The chain combines TRBV2 with TRBJ2-3; a weak D match, TRBD1 (6 bases). Trimming shortened V by 5 bases and J by 2 bases, and 14 bases separated the two germline ends. CDR3 length: 15 residues. Germline V gene data show CDR1 as SNHLY and CDR2 as FYNNEI. The CDR3 coding sequence is TGTGCCAGCAGTCCCGGACAGAGCTTCACAGATACGCAGTATTTT. Translation gives CASSPGQSFTDTQYF.

The V and J genes are TRBV6-1 and TRBJ2-5, with TRBD1 identical over 7 bases. V dropped 4 bases and J dropped 0; count of bases not matched to a gene: 8. CDR3 length: 16 residues. Germline V gene sequence: CDR1 MNHNS, CDR2 SASEGT. The CDR3 DNA sequence: TGTGCCAGCAGTGCTACAGGGGCTCCGTACCAAGAGACCCAGTACTTC. Translated, it gives CASSATGAPYQETQYF.

The chain links TRBV19 to TRBJ1-2; possibly TRBD1 for D (6 bases). Looked up from germline, CDR1 is LNHDA and CDR2 is SQIVND (reference sequence). This CDR3 is built from 13 residues. V gave up 3 bases and J gave up 4 bases, with 9 bases separating them. CDR3 protein: CASSMGATYGYTF. CDR3 nucleotides: TGTGCCAGTAGTATGGGGGCCACCTATGGCTACACCTTC.

This chain uses TRBV3-1 (or the pseudogene TRBV3-2) with TRBJ2-1, with 10 positions matching TRBD1. The CDR3 spans 16 residues. CDR1 and CDR2 from the germline V gene are LGHDT and YNNKEL (reference sequence). V dropped 1 base and J dropped 2; count of bases not matched to a gene: 2. The CDR3 bases are TGTGCCAGCAGCCAAGGGGGGACAGGGGCCTACAATGAGCAGTTCTTC. Protein sequence: CASSQGGTGAYNEQFF.

This clone has just one count. The chain employs TRBV19 and TRBJ2-1; TRBD1 agrees at 11 bases. This CDR3 is 15 amino acids long. Looked up from germline, CDR1 is LNHDA and CDR2 is SQIVND (reference sequence). V shed 7 bases and J 9 bases; nucleotides not matched to a gene: 11. CDR3 region: CASTPTHGTGGEQFF. The CDR3 DNA reads TGTGCCAGTACCCCGACCCACGGGACAGGGGGTGAGCAGTTCTTC.

The chain couples TRBV7-3 to TRBJ2-7; 8 nucleotides line up with TRBD2. CDR1 SGHTA and CDR2 FQGTGA come from the germline V gene. J gave up 3 bases and V 1 base, and 5 bases lay outside the gene matches. The CDR3 totals 15 residues. The CDR3, as DNA: TGTGCCAGCAGCTTAAGGGGGACTAGTGACTACGAGCAGTACTTC. Translation: CASSLRGTSDYEQYF.

This clone was counted once. This chain links TRBV19 with TRBJ2-2; unclear D gene. Trimming shortened V by 2 bases and J by 6 bases, and 13 bases separated the two germline ends. The CDR3 runs to 15 residues. CDR1 LNHDA and CDR2 SQIVND come from the germline V gene (reference sequence). The CDR3 DNA reads TGTGCCAGTAGTATAAACACCAGGCAGTCCGGGGAGCTGTTTTTT. Translating it yields CASSINTRQSGELFF.

The V and J genes are TRBV28 and TRBJ1-2; no definite D call. Germline assignment: CDR1 MDHEN and CDR2 SYDVKM. Trimming stripped 5 bases from V and 5 bases from J, with 15 bases between. The CDR3 totals 14 residues. The CDR3 sequence is CASSEEGIKYGYTF. Written as DNA, the CDR3 is TGTGCCAGCAGTGAGGAGGGTATCAAGTATGGCTACACCTTC.

Only a few counts were recorded for this clone. This rearrangement joins TRBV28 to TRBJ2-1; 14 positions match TRBD2. The V gene end was trimmed by 5 bases and the J gene end by 2 bases; junction bases not matched to a gene: 11. This CDR3 comprises 19 residues. Germline lookup yields CDR1 MDHEN and CDR2 SYDVKM. The CDR3 spells CASSRLSGTSGSTYNEQFF. The CDR3 DNA is TGTGCCAGCAGTCGGCTTTCCGGGACTAGCGGGAGCACCTACAATGAGCAGTTCTTC. The full variable domain, completed using reference TRBV28 and TRBJ2-1, is DVKVTQSSRYLVKRTGEKVFLECVQDMDHENMFWYRQDPGLGLRLIYFSYDVKMKEKGDIPEGYSVSREKKERFSLILESASTNQTSMYLCASSRLSGTSGSTYNEQFFGPGTRLTVL.

This clone was seen only once. The genes are TRBV11-3 and TRBJ2-2; TRBD1 aligns across 7 bases. Losses at the gene ends were 4 bases for V and 3 bases for J; bases not matched to a gene: 2. The CDR3 sequence is 14 residues long. Per the germline V gene, CDR1 is SGHNT and CDR2 is YENEEA. Written as DNA, the CDR3 is TGTGCCAGCAGCTCGACAGGGTACACCGGGGAGCTGTTTTTT. This codes for CASSSTGYTGELFF.

The chain couples TRBV19 to TRBJ2-3, with a tentative D call TRBD1 (6 bases). The CDR3 contains 16 residues. V lost 1 base and J 2 bases, leaving 13 bases between the germline ends. Germline values: CDR1 LNHDA, CDR2 SQIVND (reference sequence). This CDR3 is CASSIGGTSLTDTQYF. In DNA form, the CDR3 reads TGTGCCAGTAGTATAGGAGGGACAAGCCTCACAGATACGCAGTATTTT.

This clone showed up just a few times. The J gene is TRBJ1-1, the V gene TRBV19, with D uncertain. Looked up from germline, CDR1 is LNHDA and CDR2 is SQIVND (reference sequence). The CDR3 runs to 13 residues. The V gene lost 8 bases and the J gene lost 11 bases, with 21 bases spanning the gap. CDR3 residues: CASQPRGRREAFF. The CDR3 bases are TGTGCCAGTCAACCGAGAGGCCGTCGGGAGGCTTTCTTT.

This chain links TRBV5-1 with TRBJ2-1, with 11 positions matching TRBD2. With 1 base clipped from V and 9 bases from J, the junction kept 6 bases outside the gene matches. The CDR3 contains 15 residues. CDR1 is SGHRS and CDR2 is YFSETQ in the germline V gene. CDR3 coding DNA: TGCGCCAGCAGCTTGCCACTAGCGGGAGTCGGTGAGCAGTTCTTC. Translation gives CASSLPLAGVGEQFF. Variable domain in full (rest from reference TRBV5-1 and TRBJ2-1): KAGVTQTPRYLIKTRGQQVTLSCSPISGHRSVSWYQQTPGQGLQFLFEYFSETQRNKGNFPGRFSGRQFSNSRSEMNVSTLELGDSALYLCASSLPLAGVGEQFFGPGTRLTVL.